This TCR beta chain was identified during a study of blood T cell repertoires in COVID-19. Study information: COVID-19 samples, acute and convalescent, were from the United States, Italy and Spain. T cells, B-cell-depleted T cells, or PBMCs provided the cDNA or gDNA that served as material.

The CDR3 totals 15 residues. Germline lookup yields CDR1 GTSNPN and CDR2 SVGIG (reference sequence). V lost 3 bases to trimming and J lost 4 bases; unmatched junction nucleotides: 10. In the study's own analysis: Estimation of nucleated cell counts relied on the amplification of reference gene primers. Sequencing was performed with immunoSEQ multiplex PCR; in TCRdb, only in-frame clones are kept and a portion is missing. The DNA was the basis for D and trimming; V, J and clone size are from that table. The sample lists around 80,000 clones; about 85% were seen once. This sequence was found in a human donor in a cohort sampled during active COVID-19. Input material: peripheral blood. This rearrangement joins TRBV30 to TRBJ2-7; TRBD1 matches at 9 bases. DNA of the CDR3: TGTGCCTGGAGATCTGACAGGGGGGTTTCGTACGAGCAGTACTTC. This translates into CAWRSDRGVSYEQYF.